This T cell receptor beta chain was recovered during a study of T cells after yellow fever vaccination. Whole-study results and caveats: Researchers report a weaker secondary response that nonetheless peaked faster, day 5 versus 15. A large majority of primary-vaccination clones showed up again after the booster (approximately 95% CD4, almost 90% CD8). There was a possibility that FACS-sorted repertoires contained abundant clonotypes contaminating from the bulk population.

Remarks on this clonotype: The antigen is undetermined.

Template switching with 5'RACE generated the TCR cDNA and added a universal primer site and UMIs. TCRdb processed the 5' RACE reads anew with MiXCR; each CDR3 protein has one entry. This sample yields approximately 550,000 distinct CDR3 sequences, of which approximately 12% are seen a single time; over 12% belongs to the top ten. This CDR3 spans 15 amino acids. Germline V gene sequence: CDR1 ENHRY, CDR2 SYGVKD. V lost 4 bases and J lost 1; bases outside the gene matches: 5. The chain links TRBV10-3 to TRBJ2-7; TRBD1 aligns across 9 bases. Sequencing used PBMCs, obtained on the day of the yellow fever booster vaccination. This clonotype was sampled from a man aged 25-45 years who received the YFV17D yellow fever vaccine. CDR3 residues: CAISVIGTGSYEQYF. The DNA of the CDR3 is TGTGCCATCAGTGTTATTGGGACAGGGTCCTACGAGCAGTACTTC.